This entry features one T cell receptor (beta chain) sequence. The naive CD8 fraction comprised CD45RO-negative cells positively selected for CCR7 and excluded terminally differentiated effector memory CD45RA+ cells. This specimen comes from a study of shared clonotypes between healthy human individuals. Study information: For every donor, three CD4 naive, three CD4 memory, two CD8 naive and one CD8 memory plates were used.

Profiled with immunoSEQ multiplex PCR; TCRdb holds only in-frame clones, not every one. This sample has 1.5 million to 2.5 million clones, with about 95% found just once. The V and J ends lost 3 bases and 9 bases respectively, with 12 bases between them. The germline V gene encodes CDR1 MGHRA and CDR2 YSYEKL. The CDR3 extends over 13 amino acids. The chain recombines TRBV4-1 with TRBJ2-1; D not resolved. The material sequenced was naive CD8+ T cells sorted from blood. The sequence derives from a man aged 18-30 years in good health. CDR3 region: CASSQNYWGEQFF. The DNA for the CDR3 is TGCGCCAGCAGCCAGAACTACTGGGGTGAGCAGTTCTTC.